These 30 T cell receptor beta chains came from one sample sequenced in a study of T-cell reconstitution after alpha-beta-depleted transplantation in children (dated by TCRdb to 2015 to 2016). The treatment or condition label for this specimen denotes: allogeneic hematopoietic cell transplantation with graft depleted of TCRalphabeta T cells and CD19 B cells. The library relied on PCR. Data came from an Illumina HiSeq 2500. Molecular barcoding was employed in the preparation of TCR libraries, with unique molecular identifiers being used to normalize TCRbeta repertoire quantification. Through fastp at Q25 and MiXCR, TCRdb rebuilt clones from the public reads, retaining in-frame beta chains. Each CDR3 protein appears once, grouped with its most common genes and DNA. Across this sample there are 700,000 to 950,000 distinct CDR3 sequences, with about 16% seen only once. The ten largest clones take up roughly 5% of the sample.

The input for sequencing was PBMCs, mostly from graft donor cells, taken 360 days after TCRalphabeta/CD19-depleted stem cell transplant. These receptors all stem from a male patient younger than 18 who had a stem cell transplant for acute lymphoblastic leukemia, so the T cells may come from the graft donor.

The rearrangement uses TRBV5-1 and TRBJ2-7, with 9 bases fitting TRBD2. This CDR3 is built from 14 residues. V lost 0 bases, J lost 5 bases, and 3 bases stayed unmatched. Looked up from germline, CDR1 is SGHRS and CDR2 is YFSETQ. CDR3 nucleotide sequence: TGCGCCAGCAGCTTGGGACTAGCGGTCCACGAGCAGTACTTC. It yields the protein CASSLGLAVHEQYF. Based on the CDR3 plus reference TRBV5-1 and TRBJ2-7, the full variable domain is KAGVTQTPRYLIKTRGQQVTLSCSPISGHRSVSWYQQTPGQGLQFLFEYFSETQRNKGNFPGRFSGRQFSNSRSEMNVSTLELGDSALYLCASSLGLAVHEQYFGPGTRLTVT.

This clonotype was counted ten times or more. The chain couples TRBV7-9 to TRBJ1-3; D is ambiguous. Germline V gene data show CDR1 as SEHNR and CDR2 as FQNEAQ (reference sequence). The CDR3 runs to 15 residues. V lost 5 bases and J lost 0, with 11 bases in between. For the CDR3, the DNA is TGTGCCAGCAGCCTTCGGACCGGCTCTGGAAACACCATATATTTT. The encoded protein is CASSLRTGSGNTIYF.

The table lists this clonotype with a few counts. The rearrangement joins TRBV9 to TRBJ1-3; D unclear. The V end was cut by 7 bases, the J end by 6 bases, with 17 bases between. This CDR3 has 14 residues. From germline, CDR1 is SGDLS and CDR2 YYNGEE. Written as DNA, the CDR3 is TGTGCCAGCCGCCCTCCGGATGCTGAAAACACCATATATTTT. Residues: CASRPPDAENTIYF.

This clonotype was seen a few times. V and J are TRBV12-5 and TRBJ1-2, with 7 bases lining up with TRBD1. V lost 6 bases and J lost 4; bases outside the gene matches: 8. The CDR3 totals 14 residues. Germline loops: CDR1 LGHNT, CDR2 FRNRAP. The chain's CDR3 is CASGFPRGAYGYTF. The CDR3 DNA follows: TGTGCTAGTGGCTTCCCCAGGGGGGCCTATGGCTACACCTTC.

J is TRBJ1-1 and V is TRBV20-1; D unresolved. V lost 3 bases and J lost 4, with 12 bases in between. The CDR3 sequence is 13 residues long. Germline V lookup: CDR1 DFQATT, CDR2 SNEGSKA (reference sequence). CDR3 DNA sequence: TGCAGTGCTAGTAAGGGTGTGGGCACTGAAGCTTTCTTT. Amino acids: CSASKGVGTEAFF.

The chain links TRBV7-3 to TRBJ2-2; D ambiguous. This CDR3 spans 13 amino acids. Trimming cost V 8 bases and J 2 bases, with 9 bases left between them. Germline values: CDR1 SGHTA, CDR2 FQGTGA. The CDR3 nucleotides read TGTGCCAGCGGGCTGATCAACACCGGGGAGCTGTTTTTT. Its translation is CASGLINTGELFF.

This clonotype was observed a few times. The chain carries TRBV7-9 and TRBJ2-7; TRBD2 matches 13 bases. V dropped 5 bases and J dropped 6; count of bases not matched to a gene: 10. CDR1 is SEHNR, CDR2 FQNEAQ, per germline (reference sequence). The CDR3 has 16 amino acids. The CDR3 sequence is CASSPGLAGSLGEQYF. The CDR3 DNA follows: TGTGCCAGCAGCCCGGGACTAGCGGGATCCCTAGGCGAGCAGTACTTC.

The chain carries TRBV5-1 and TRBJ1-1; the D gene is possibly TRBD1 (6 bases). This CDR3 spans 15 amino acids. CDR1 is SGHRS and CDR2 is YFSETQ in the germline V gene. V was trimmed by 4 bases and J by 9 bases, leaving 22 bases between them. Here the CDR3 reads CASSGGGQTRFKAFF. CDR3 DNA sequence: TGCGCCAGCAGCGGGGGGGGGCAAACCCGGTTTAAAGCTTTCTTT.

The genes are TRBV6-5 and TRBJ2-2; D is undetermined. The CDR3 loop spans 13 amino acids. Looked up from germline, CDR1 is MNHEY and CDR2 is SVGAGI. Trimming took off 7 bases at V and 3 bases at J, with 9 bases between the two ends. CDR3 in DNA: TGTGCCAGCACGTTAGCTGACACCGGGGAGCTGTTTTTT. Translation: CASTLADTGELFF.

The chain couples TRBV18 to TRBJ2-1; 11 positions agree with TRBD1. CDR1 KGHSH and CDR2 LQKENI come from the germline V gene. V was clipped by 0 bases and J by 8 bases; unmatched bases: 15. This CDR3 comprises 19 residues. The CDR3 nucleotides read TGTGCCAGCTCACCACCGAGAGCCATTAACAGGACAGGGGGCTATGAGCAGTTCTTC. It codes for CASSPPRAINRTGGYEQFF.

This chain uses TRBV7-9 with TRBJ1-6; the D is unclear. Germline V gene sequence: CDR1 SEHNR, CDR2 FQNEAQ (reference sequence). Trimming took off 1 base at V and 5 bases at J, with 12 bases between the two ends. This CDR3 comprises 16 residues. The CDR3 sequence: CASSLGAWANNSPLHF. CDR3 DNA: TGTGCCAGCAGCTTAGGTGCTTGGGCAAATAATTCACCCCTCCACTTT.

This clonotype has ten or more counts. At one boundary the junction diverges from the germline segment, which might be a read error. The chain is built from TRBV5-1 and TRBJ2-2; maybe TRBD1 (5 bases). The germline V gene encodes CDR1 SGHRS and CDR2 YFSETQ. This CDR3 is 13 amino acids long. The CDR3 bases are TGCGCCAGCAGCTCGATAACTAAAGGGGAACTGTTTTTT. Translation: CASSSITKGELFF.

The rearrangement uses TRBV4-1 and TRBJ1-4; no reliable D call. CDR3 length: 16 amino acids. Deletions cut 1 base from V and 5 bases from J, with 14 bases between. The V gene's germline CDR1 is MGHRA and CDR2 YSYEKL. CDR3 sequence: CASSQVRAPPNEKLFF. CDR3 coding DNA: TGCGCCAGCAGCCAAGTCCGGGCCCCTCCGAATGAAAAACTGTTTTTT.

This clonotype has more than one count but fewer than ten. The chain employs TRBV5-1 and TRBJ2-7; 14 positions agree with TRBD2. Per the germline V gene, CDR1 is SGHRS and CDR2 is YFSETQ. The ends lost 0 bases at V and 6 bases at J; junction bases unmatched: 17. This CDR3 region has 20 residues. CDR3 protein: CASSLEWTSGRTDLACEQYF. DNA for the CDR3: TGCGCCAGCAGCTTGGAATGGACTAGCGGGAGGACAGACCTAGCTTGCGAGCAGTACTTC. The full variable domain, with the rest looked up from reference TRBV5-1 and TRBJ2-7, is KAGVTQTPRYLIKTRGQQVTLSCSPISGHRSVSWYQQTPGQGLQFLFEYFSETQRNKGNFPGRFSGRQFSNSRSEMNVSTLELGDSALYLCASSLEWTSGRTDLACEQYFGPGTRLTVT.

The CDR3 bases are TGTGCCAGCAGCAAAGTCTTATCTTGTGTGACAGAAACTCTCGCCTTC. Translating it yields CASSKVLSCVTETLAF. The rearrangement uses TRBV21-1 and TRBJ1-2; the table's D call of TRBD1 was not tested on the DNA. TRBV21-1 is recorded as a pseudogene. This CDR3 has 16 amino acids.

The chain joins TRBV5-1 to TRBJ2-7; the match to TRBD2 covers 7 bases. The CDR3 extends over 15 amino acids. V lost 4 bases to trimming and J lost 5 bases; unmatched junction nucleotides: 12. Germline V gene sequence: CDR1 SGHRS, CDR2 YFSETQ. The CDR3 coding sequence is TGCGCCAGCAGCGCGGAAGGGCGGGAGCCCCACGAGCAGTACTTC. Translated: CASSAEGREPHEQYF.

This clonotype was counted a few times. V usage is TRBV27 and J usage is TRBJ1-2; TRBD1 is a possible D gene (5 bases). The V end lost 3 bases, the J end lost 5 bases, and 13 bases lay between the germline ends. The germline V gene encodes CDR1 MNHEY and CDR2 SMNVEV (reference sequence). CDR3 length: 14 amino acids. The CDR3 region is CASSFYGHGYGYTF. The CDR3 DNA reads TGTGCCAGCAGTTTTTACGGACACGGTTATGGCTACACCTTC.

The gene calls are TRBV5-1 and TRBJ2-2; 9 bases map to TRBD2. This CDR3 contains 16 residues. From germline, CDR1 is SGHRS and CDR2 YFSETQ. With 2 bases clipped from V and 4 bases from J, the junction kept 6 bases outside the gene matches. The CDR3: CASSFNSGSTTGELFF. CDR3 coding DNA: TGCGCCAGCAGCTTTAATAGCGGGAGCACCACCGGGGAGCTGTTTTTT.

The chain is built from TRBV20-1 and TRBJ2-2; D is perhaps TRBD1 (6 bases). The CDR3 spans 14 residues. V gave up 6 bases and J gave up 5 bases, with 16 bases separating them. The germline gives CDR1 DFQATT, CDR2 SNEGSKA (reference sequence). In DNA form, the CDR3 reads TGCAGTGCCCCTGACTCAGGGGTGACCGGGGAGCTGTTTTTT. This encodes CSAPDSGVTGELFF.

This clonotype was seen a few times. This chain links TRBV20-1 with TRBJ2-5; 10 nucleotides match TRBD2. Trimming cost V 5 bases and J 2 bases; bases outside gene matches: 8. Germline V gene lookup returns CDR1 DFQATT and CDR2 SNEGSKA (reference sequence). This CDR3 region has 15 residues. CDR3 nucleotide sequence: TGCAGTGCTCGACCTAGCGGGAGTAGACAAGAGACCCAGTACTTC. Its translation is CSARPSGSRQETQYF.

This chain connects TRBV12-3 or TRBV12-4 to TRBJ1-6; D is unresolved. The length of the CDR3 is 13 residues. V lost 5 bases and J 7 bases, leaving 9 bases between the germline ends. This chain's CDR3 is CASSDRRNSPLHF. Here the CDR3 DNA reads TGTGCCAGCAGTGACCGGAGAAATTCACCCCTCCACTTT.

The V gene is TRBV7-3, the J gene TRBJ2-2; 7 bases align to TRBD1. The junction had 6 bases not matched to a gene; V was cut back by 5 bases and J by 0 bases. Germline-derived CDR1 and CDR2 are SGHTA and FQGTGA. This CDR3 spans 16 amino acids. The chain's CDR3 is CASSASGTANTGELFF. In nucleotides, the CDR3 is TGTGCCAGCAGCGCATCCGGGACAGCGAACACCGGGGAGCTGTTTTTT.

The chain has TRBV4-3 and TRBJ2-7; 11 nucleotides line up with TRBD2. The V segment lost 0 bases and the J segment 2 bases; nucleotides outside the gene matches: 3. Germline V gives CDR1 LGHNA, CDR2 YSLEER. The CDR3 sequence is 16 residues long. CDR3 loop: CASSQDPSGGPYEQYF. CDR3 sequence (DNA): TGCGCCAGCAGCCAAGACCCTAGCGGGGGGCCCTACGAGCAGTACTTC.

This clonotype was seen a handful of times. The chain has TRBV7-2 and TRBJ2-5; D is perhaps TRBD1 (6 bases). Trimming left V 2 bases short and J 5 bases short, with 18 bases between. The CDR3 is 16 residues long. Germline CDR1 reads SGHTA; CDR2 reads FQGNSA. Here the CDR3 DNA reads TGTGCCAGCAGCTTACATACCAACAGGGTTAGGGAGACCCAGTACTTC. Its translation is CASSLHTNRVRETQYF.

The chain couples TRBV20-1 to TRBJ1-2; tentatively, D is TRBD1 (6 bases). Trimming stripped 0 bases from V and 8 bases from J, with 19 bases between. Germline V CDR1 and CDR2: DFQATT, SNEGSKA (reference sequence). The CDR3 contains 15 residues. The CDR3 reads CSARERGQPRGGYTF. For the CDR3, the DNA is TGCAGTGCTAGAGAGAGAGGACAGCCCCGGGGCGGCTACACCTTC.

Points on this clonotype: The conserved closing phenylalanine or tryptophan is absent in this CDR3, likely reflecting a read error. The chain links TRBV4-1 to TRBJ1-1; D gene uncertain. This CDR3 comprises 17 residues. V was pared by 6 bases and J by 0 bases, with 20 bases between. CDR1 is MGHRA and CDR2 is YSYEKL in the germline V gene. The CDR3 region is CASRAVATRLMNTEAFS. CDR3 bases: TGCGCCAGCAGAGCCGTCGCTACTCGGCTTATGAACACTGAAGCTTTCTCT.

This chain uses TRBV12-3 or TRBV12-4 with TRBJ2-7, with 7 bases aligning to TRBD1. There are 15 residues in the CDR3. V dropped 4 bases and J dropped 6; count of bases not matched to a gene: 12. CDR3 coding DNA: TGTGCCAGCAGTTCCAACACAGGGGACGGAACCGAGCAGTACTTC. Translated: CASSSNTGDGTEQYF.

This sequence joins TRBV29-1 and TRBJ2-1; D unresolved. The CDR3 length is 14 residues. Trimming pared 4 bases from V and 0 bases from J, leaving 10 bases between. The germline V gene encodes CDR1 SQVTM and CDR2 ANQGSEA. The CDR3 bases are TGCAGCGTTGGGCTTCTTCGCTCCTACAATGAGCAGTTCTTC. Protein sequence: CSVGLLRSYNEQFF.

This clonotype was seen repeatedly, ten times or more. The rearrangement uses TRBV4-1 and TRBJ2-1; 14 bases are shared with TRBD2. V lost 3 bases and J lost 10; bases outside the gene matches: 5. CDR1 and CDR2 from the germline V gene are MGHRA and YSYEKL. The CDR3 is made up of 15 amino acids. CDR3 in DNA: TGCGCCAGCAGCCAGCCGACTAGCGGGAGGGGAGAGCAGTTCTTC. It translates to CASSQPTSGRGEQFF.

The gene calls are TRBV27 and TRBJ1-2; the D gene is possibly TRBD1 (5 bases). Trimming pared 6 bases from V and 4 bases from J, leaving 15 bases between. Germline V gene data show CDR1 as MNHEY and CDR2 as SMNVEV (reference sequence). CDR3 length: 14 residues. The CDR3 protein is CASSGGAATYGYTF. The CDR3 DNA follows: TGTGCCAGCAGCGGTGGGGCCGCCACCTATGGCTACACCTTC.